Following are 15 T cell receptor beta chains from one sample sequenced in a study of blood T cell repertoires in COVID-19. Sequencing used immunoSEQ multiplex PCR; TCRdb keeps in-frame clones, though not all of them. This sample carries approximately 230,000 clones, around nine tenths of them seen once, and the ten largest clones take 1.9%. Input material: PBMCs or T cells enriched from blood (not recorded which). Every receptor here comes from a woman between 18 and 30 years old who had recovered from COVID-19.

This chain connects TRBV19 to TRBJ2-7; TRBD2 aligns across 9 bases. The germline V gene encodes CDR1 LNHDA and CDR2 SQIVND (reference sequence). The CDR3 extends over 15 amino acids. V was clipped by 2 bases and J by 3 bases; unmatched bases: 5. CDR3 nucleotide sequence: TGTGCCAGTAGTATATTTAGCGGGAGTCTCTACGAGCAGTACTTC. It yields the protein CASSIFSGSLYEQYF. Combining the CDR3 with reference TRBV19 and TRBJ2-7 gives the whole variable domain DGGITQSPKYLFRKEGQNVTLSCEQNLNHDAMYWYRQDPGQGLRLIYYSQIVNDFQKGDIAEGYSVSREKKESFPLTVTSAQKNPTAFYLCASSIFSGSLYEQYFGPGTRLTVT.

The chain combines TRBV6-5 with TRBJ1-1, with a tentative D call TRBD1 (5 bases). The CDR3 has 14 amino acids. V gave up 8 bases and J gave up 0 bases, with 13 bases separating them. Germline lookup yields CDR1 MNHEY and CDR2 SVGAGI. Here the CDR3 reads CASSGPGLNTEAFF. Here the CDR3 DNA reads TGTGCCAGCTCCGGGCCAGGGTTGAACACTGAAGCTTTCTTT.

CDR3 loop: CATSGDRLEGEQFF. The CDR3 DNA reads TGTGCCACCAGCGGGGACAGACTGGAAGGTGAGCAGTTCTTC. The chain employs TRBV24-1 and TRBJ2-1; 7 nucleotides agree with TRBD1. This CDR3 comprises 14 residues. J lost 9 bases, V lost 7 bases, and 11 bases had no gene match. Looked up from germline, CDR1 is KGHDR and CDR2 is SFDVKD.

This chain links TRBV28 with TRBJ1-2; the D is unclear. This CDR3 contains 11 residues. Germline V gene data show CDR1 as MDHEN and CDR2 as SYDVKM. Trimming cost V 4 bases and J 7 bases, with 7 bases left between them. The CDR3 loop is CASSSLIGYTF. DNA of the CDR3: TGTGCCAGCAGTTCGCTAATTGGCTACACCTTC.

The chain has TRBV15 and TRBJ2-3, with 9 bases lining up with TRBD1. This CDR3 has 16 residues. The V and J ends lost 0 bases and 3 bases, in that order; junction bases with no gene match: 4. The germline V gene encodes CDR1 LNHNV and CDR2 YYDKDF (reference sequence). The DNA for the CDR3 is TGTGCCACCAGCAGAGAATTTGGACAGGGGACAGATACGCAGTATTTT. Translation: CATSREFGQGTDTQYF. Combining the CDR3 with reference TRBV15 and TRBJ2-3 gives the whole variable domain DAMVIQNPRYQVTQFGKPVTLSCSQTLNHNVMYWYQQKSSQAPKLLFHYYDKDFNNEADTPDNFQSRRPNTSFCFLDIRSPGLGDTAMYLCATSREFGQGTDTQYFGPGTRLTVL.

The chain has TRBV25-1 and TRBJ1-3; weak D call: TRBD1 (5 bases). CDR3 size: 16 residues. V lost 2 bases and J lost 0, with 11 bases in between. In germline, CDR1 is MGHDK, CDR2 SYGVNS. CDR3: CASSEITGFSGNTIYF. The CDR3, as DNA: TGTGCCAGCAGTGAAATTACAGGTTTCTCTGGAAACACCATATATTTT.

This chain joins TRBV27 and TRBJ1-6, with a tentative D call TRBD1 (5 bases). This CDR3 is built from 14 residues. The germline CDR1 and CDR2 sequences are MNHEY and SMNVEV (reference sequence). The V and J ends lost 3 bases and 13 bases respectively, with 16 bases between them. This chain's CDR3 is CASSLSQVTVPLHF. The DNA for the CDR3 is TGTGCCAGCAGTTTGTCACAGGTCACCGTGCCCCTCCACTTT.

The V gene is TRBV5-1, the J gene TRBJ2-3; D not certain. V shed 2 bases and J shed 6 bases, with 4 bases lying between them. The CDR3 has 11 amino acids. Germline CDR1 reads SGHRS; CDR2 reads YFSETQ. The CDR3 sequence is CASSFRDTQYF. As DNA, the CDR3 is TGCGCCAGCAGCTTTCGTGATACGCAGTATTTT.

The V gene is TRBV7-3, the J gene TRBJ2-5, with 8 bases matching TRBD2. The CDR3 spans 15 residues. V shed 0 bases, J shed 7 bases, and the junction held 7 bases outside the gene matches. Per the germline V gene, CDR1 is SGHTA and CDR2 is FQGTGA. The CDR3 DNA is TGTGCCAGCAGCTTAACCGGCGGGGGGCAATGGACCCAGTACTTC. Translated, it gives CASSLTGGGQWTQYF.

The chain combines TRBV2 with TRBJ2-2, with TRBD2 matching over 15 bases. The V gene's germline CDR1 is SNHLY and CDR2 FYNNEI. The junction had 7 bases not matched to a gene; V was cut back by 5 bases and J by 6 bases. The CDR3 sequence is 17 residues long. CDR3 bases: TGTGCCAGCAGTCCCCGGACTAGCGGGAGGGCATCCGGGGAGCTGTTTTTT. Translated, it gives CASSPRTSGRASGELFF.

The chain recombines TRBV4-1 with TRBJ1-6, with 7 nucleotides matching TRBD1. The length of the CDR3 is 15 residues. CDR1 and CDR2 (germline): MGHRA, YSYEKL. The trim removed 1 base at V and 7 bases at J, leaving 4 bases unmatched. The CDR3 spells CASSQARGPNSPLHF. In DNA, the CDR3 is TGCGCCAGCAGCCAAGCAAGGGGGCCCAATTCACCCCTCCACTTT.

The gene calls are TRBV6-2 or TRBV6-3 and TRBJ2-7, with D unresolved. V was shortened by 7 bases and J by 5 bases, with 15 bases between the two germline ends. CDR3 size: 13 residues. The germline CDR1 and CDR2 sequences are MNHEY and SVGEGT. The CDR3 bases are TGTGCCAGCACCCCCGTTTTCCGGGACGAGCAGTACTTC. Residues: CASTPVFRDEQYF.

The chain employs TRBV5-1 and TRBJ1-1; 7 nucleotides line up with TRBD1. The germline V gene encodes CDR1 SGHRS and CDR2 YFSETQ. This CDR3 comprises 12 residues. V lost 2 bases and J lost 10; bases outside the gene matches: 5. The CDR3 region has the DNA TGCGCCAGCAGCTTTAAAGGGGGCGGAGCTTTCTTT. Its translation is CASSFKGGGAFF.

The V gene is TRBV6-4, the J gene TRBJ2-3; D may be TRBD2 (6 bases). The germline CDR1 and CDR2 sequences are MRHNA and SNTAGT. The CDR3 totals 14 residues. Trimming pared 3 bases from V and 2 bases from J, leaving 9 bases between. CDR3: CASSEGGDTDTQYF. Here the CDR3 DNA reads TGTGCCAGCAGTGAGGGCGGGGACACAGATACGCAGTATTTT.

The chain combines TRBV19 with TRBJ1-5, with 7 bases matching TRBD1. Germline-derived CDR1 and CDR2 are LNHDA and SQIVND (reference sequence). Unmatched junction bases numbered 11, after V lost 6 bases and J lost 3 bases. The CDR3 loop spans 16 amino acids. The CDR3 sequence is CASSSSMGQFNQPQHF. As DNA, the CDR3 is TGTGCCAGTAGCTCCTCGATGGGACAGTTCAATCAGCCCCAGCATTTT.